These T cell receptor beta chains were read from a single sample in a study of T cell responses to AZD1222 COVID-19 vaccine. Clones were read by immunoSEQ multiplex PCR, and TCRdb kept only the in-frame ones, dropping some. There are approximately 100,000 clones in the sample; roughly 88% occur only once, and about 4.8% lies in the top ten. Specimen: peripheral blood, collected on day 0 of AZD1222 vaccination. These receptors originate from an adult in good health. Each CDR3 is given with its conserved first and last residue. Fields, in order: J gene, D gene, clone size, V gene, CDR3 protein, CDR3 DNA. D genes are given only for firm matches. The size of a clone is reported for some rows only, either as once, few or many, or as a class for expanded clones.

TRBJ1-4 | . | . | TRBV20-1 | CSASHGQPNEKLFF | TGCAGTGCTAGTCATGGGCAGCCTAATGAAAAACTGTTTTTT
TRBJ2-3 | . | . | TRBV19 | CASSIVQGGDTQYF | TGTGCCAGTAGTATAGTGCAGGGTGGAGATACGCAGTATTTT
TRBJ1-5 | . | . | TRBV29-1 | CSVEDRVRSTQHF | TGCAGCGTTGAAGACAGGGTCCGTTCGACCCAGCATTTT
TRBJ2-2 | . | . | TRBV19 | CASSPRGRANTGELFF | TGTGCCAGTAGCCCTAGGGGCAGGGCTAACACCGGGGAGCTGTTTTTT
TRBJ2-1 | . | . | TRBV24-1 | CATSDSTGFGNEQFF | TGTGCCACCAGTGATTCGACGGGGTTCGGCAATGAGCAGTTCTTC
TRBJ2-1 | . | . | TRBV5-1 | CASARTSYNEQFF | TGCGCCAGCGCACGGACCTCCTACAATGAGCAGTTCTTC
TRBJ2-1 | . | . | TRBV9 | CASSVGFGEDLFNEQFF | TGTGCCAGCAGCGTAGGATTTGGGGAGGATCTCTTCAATGAGCAGTTCTTC
TRBJ2-5 | TRBD1 | . | TRBV10-3 | CAISDYSTGGGQTQYF | TGTGCCATCAGTGACTACTCGACAGGGGGCGGACAGACCCAGTACTTC
TRBJ1-1 | . | . | TRBV6-5 | CASSSPFEAFF | TGTGCCAGCAGCTCCCCTTTTGAAGCTTTCTTT
TRBJ1-5 | . | . | TRBV28 | CASSLGLSNQPQHF | TGTGCCAGCAGTTTAGGGTTATCCAATCAGCCCCAGCATTTT
TRBJ2-1 | TRBD2 | few | TRBV29-1 | CSVGRTSGDEQFF | TGCAGCGTTGGCCGGACTAGCGGGGATGAGCAGTTCTTC
TRBJ2-1 | . | . | TRBV21-1 | CASSNRSGTYNEQFF | TGTGCCAGCAGCAATCGTAGCGGGACTTACAATGAGCAGTTCTTC
TRBJ2-7 | . | . | TRBV27 | CASSLSPSIGYEQYF | TGTGCCAGCAGTTTATCGCCTAGCATAGGTTACGAGCAGTACTTC
TRBJ1-1 | . | . | TRBV6-5 | CASSYSTAANTEAFF | TGTGCCAGCAGTTACTCGACAGCAGCGAACACTGAAGCTTTCTTT
TRBJ2-7 | TRBD2 | . | TRBV7-2 | CASSFLLAGGYEQYF | TGTGCCAGCAGCTTCTTACTAGCGGGAGGGTACGAGCAGTACTTC
TRBJ1-4 | . | . | TRBV28 | CASSSPGLANEKLFF | TGTGCCAGCAGTTCACCGGGACTAGCTAATGAAAAACTGTTTTTT
TRBJ2-3 | TRBD2 | once | TRBV6-2/TRBV6-3 | CASSVAGPVPSTQYF | TGTGCCAGCAGCGTAGCGGGACCGGTCCCTAGTACGCAGTATTTT
TRBJ2-2 | . | . | TRBV9 | CASSVRGANTGELFF | TGTGCCAGCAGCGTAAGAGGGGCGAACACCGGGGAGCTGTTTTTT
TRBJ2-7 | TRBD2 | . | TRBV5-4 | CASSKLAGVYEQYF | TGTGCCAGCAGCAAACTAGCGGGAGTCTACGAGCAGTACTTC
TRBJ2-1 | . | . | TRBV7-3 | CASSLTGGSYNEQFF | TGTGCCAGCAGCTTAACCGGGGGCTCCTACAATGAGCAGTTCTTC
TRBJ2-7 | . | . | TRBV21-1 | CASSKATATYEQYF | TGTGCCAGCAGCAAAGCTACTGCCACCTACGAGCAGTACTTC
TRBJ1-2 | . | . | TRBV5-1 | CASSPPGAYYGYTF | TGCGCCAGCAGCCCACCCGGGGCCTACTATGGCTACACCTTC
TRBJ2-5 | TRBD2 | . | TRBV3-1/TRBV3-2 | CASSQDPGTSVNQETQYF | TGTGCCAGCAGCCAAGACCCCGGGACTAGCGTTAACCAAGAGACCCAGTACTTC
TRBJ1-4 | . | . | TRBV28 | CASSSGTPNEKLFF | TGTGCCAGCAGTTCCGGGACCCCGAATGAAAAACTGTTTTTT
TRBJ2-7 | TRBD1 | . | TRBV7-3 | CASSPDIGTGIYEQYF | TGTGCCAGCAGCCCTGACATTGGGACAGGGATCTACGAGCAGTACTTC
TRBJ2-2 | . | once | TRBV7-9 | CASSLETELFF | TGTGCCAGCAGCTTAGAGACGGAGCTGTTTTTT
TRBJ2-7 | TRBD2 | . | TRBV7-9 | CASSWRATSGSYEQYF | TGTGCCAGCAGCTGGCGGGCGACTAGCGGTTCCTACGAGCAGTACTTC
TRBJ2-7 | . | . | TRBV20-1 | CSARVSAEQYF | TGCAGTGCTAGGGTATCGGCCGAGCAGTACTTC
TRBJ1-1 | . | . | TRBV12-1 | CASSLGAGPGTEAFF | TGTGCCAGCAGCTTGGGTGCGGGCCCGGGGACTGAAGCTTTCTTT
TRBJ1-2 | TRBD1 | . | TRBV7-2 | CASSLGWGQYYGYTF | TGTGCCAGCAGCTTAGGGTGGGGACAGTACTATGGCTACACCTTC
TRBJ2-2 | . | . | TRBV6-5 | CASSYTRAGKTGELFF | TGTGCCAGCAGTTATACCCGTGCAGGGAAAACCGGGGAGCTGTTTTTT
TRBJ1-4 | . | . | TRBV5-1 | CASSLPAGANEKLFF | TGCGCCAGCAGCTTGCCCGCAGGGGCTAATGAAAAACTGTTTTTT
TRBJ1-5 | TRBD1 | . | TRBV29-1 | CSVADREQPQHF | TGCAGCGTGGCTGACAGGGAACAGCCCCAGCATTTT
TRBJ1-2 | . | . | TRBV2 | CASSASTRGYTF | TGTGCCAGCAGTGCATCTACGCGGGGCTACACCTTC
TRBJ1-2 | . | . | TRBV9 | CASSARGSGYTF | TGTGCCAGCAGCGCTCGCGGAAGTGGCTACACCTTC
TRBJ2-7 | . | . | TRBV6-1 | CASSEGLIRAGWNYEQYF | TGTGCCAGCAGTGAGGGTTTAATTCGGGCAGGGTGGAACTACGAGCAGTACTTC
TRBJ2-7 | . | . | TRBV6-6 | CASSLQDYEQYF | TGTGCCAGCAGTTTGCAGGACTACGAGCAGTACTTC
TRBJ1-6 | . | few | TRBV5-4 | CASRPGTSSYNSPLHF | TGTGCCAGCAGGCCGGGGACCAGCTCCTATAATTCACCCCTCCACTTT
TRBJ1-1 | . | . | TRBV5-1 | CASPNRMNTEAFF | TGCGCCAGCCCGAACCGAATGAACACTGAAGCTTTCTTT
TRBJ2-3 | TRBD2 | . | TRBV27 | CASSFAQGMRGADTQYF | TGTGCCAGCAGTTTTGCACAGGGTATGCGGGGGGCAGATACGCAGTATTTT
TRBJ1-1 | TRBD1 | . | TRBV6-5 | CASSFQTGSGTEAFF | TGTGCCAGCAGTTTCCAGACAGGGTCGGGCACTGAAGCTTTCTTT
TRBJ1-2 | . | . | TRBV2 | CAGSTQGKGGYTF | TGTGCCGGTTCCACTCAGGGGAAGGGCGGCTACACCTTC
TRBJ2-1 | TRBD2 | . | TRBV27 | CASRRLAGSRNEQFF | TGTGCCAGCAGGCGACTAGCGGGAAGTCGGAATGAGCAGTTCTTC
TRBJ1-2 | . | . | TRBV27 | CASRLNRLMGGYTF | TGTGCCAGCAGGCTTAACAGGCTTATGGGTGGCTACACCTTC
TRBJ1-5 | . | . | TRBV20-1 | CSASTSLPGQPQHF | TGCAGTGCTAGTACCAGTCTGCCTGGGCAGCCCCAGCATTTT
TRBJ2-2 | . | . | TRBV7-3 | CASSPPGGELFF | TGTGCCAGCAGCCCGCCTGGGGGTGAGCTGTTTTTT
TRBJ1-1 | TRBD1 | . | TRBV24-1 | CATSDHRTGGTEAFF | TGTGCCACCAGTGACCACAGGACAGGGGGGACTGAAGCTTTCTTT